This paragraph covers one T cell receptor (beta chain) sequence. Its antigen is still unknown. Trimming stripped 7 bases from V and 8 bases from J, with 14 bases between. The CDR3 extends over 13 amino acids. Germline CDR1 is MNHEY and CDR2 is SVGAGI. These data are taken from a study of long-term antiretroviral therapy in people with HIV. General study results and limits: Spans of CDR3 length were tighter for HIV repertoires than for controls. Drawn between about 2003 and 2017, the blood was possibly obtained under older ART regimens.

The assay, immunoSEQ v3.0, was run at survey level. Profiling relied on immunoSEQ multiplex PCR, and the TCRdb table lists in-frame clones only, not all of them. Here the sample spans tens of thousands of clones, more than 65% being singletons. The gene calls are TRBV6-5 and TRBJ1-4; D remains unclear. The source of this sequence is a man between 18 and 29 years old with HIV. The sample here was unsorted PBMCs, taken 0.1 years before starting antiretroviral therapy. The DNA of the CDR3 is TGTGCCAGCAACCGCGGGATCGGGGAAAAACTGTTTTTT. Translated, it gives CASNRGIGEKLFF.